Listed here are 5 T cell receptor beta chains from one sample, sequenced in a study of T cells in Graves' hyperthyroidism and ophthalmopathy. It was RNA transcripts that yielded the amplified TCR beta CDR3 regions. Researchers ran a first-round RT-PCR on the TCR CDR3 using the HTBI primer set. TCRdb called the multiplex PCR reads again in MiXCR, with one record for every CDR3 protein. The sample holds around 300,000 distinct CDR3 sequences, less than 30% seen once. Sequenced material: blood. These receptors were obtained from a middle-aged man with Graves' hyperthyroidism that later progressed to Graves' ophthalmopathy.

This clonotype was counted only a few times. The chain employs TRBV7-3 and TRBJ2-5; 10 bases fit TRBD2. J gave up 2 bases and V 5 bases, and 8 bases lay outside the gene matches. This CDR3 region has 16 residues. Germline-derived CDR1 and CDR2 are SGHTA and FQGTGA. The DNA of the CDR3 is TGTGCCAGCAGCCGATCTAGCGGGGGAGGGCAAGAGACCCAGTACTTC. Protein product: CASSRSSGGGQETQYF.

This clonotype was seen many times. One end of the junction fails to match germline, which may point to a read error. CDR3 protein: CASSLAGQGQPPHF. The DNA for the CDR3 is TGTGCCAGCAGTTTAGCGGGACAGGGCCAGCCCCCGCATTTT. The rearrangement uses TRBV12-3 or TRBV12-4 and TRBJ1-5; 9 bases fit TRBD1. The CDR3 is 14 residues long.

This clonotype showed up many times. One end of the junction fails to match germline, which may point to a read error. V and J are TRBV4-2 and TRBJ2-2, with D perhaps being TRBD1 or TRBD2 (5 bases each). The germline V gene has CDR1 LGHNA and CDR2 YNFKEQ. The length of the CDR3 is 17 residues. The CDR3 DNA sequence: TGTGCCAGCAGCCCCTTGGTAACGGGACCAAACACTGGGGAGCTGTTTTTT. Encoded protein: CASSPLVTGPNTGELFF.

The chain is built from TRBV7-8 and TRBJ2-7; D ambiguous. V was clipped by 3 bases and J by 2 bases, with 11 bases between them. Germline V gives CDR1 SGHVS, CDR2 FQNEAQ. CDR3 length equals 14 residues. Here the CDR3 DNA reads TGTGCCAGCAGCTTTGGTGTCGGAGCCTACGAGCAGTACTTC. Translation: CASSFGVGAYEQYF.

This clonotype was seen repeatedly, ten times or more. J is TRBJ2-1 and V is TRBV6-1; D ambiguous. Per the germline V gene, CDR1 is MNHNS and CDR2 is SASEGT. The CDR3 runs to 16 residues. Trimming removed 3 bases at V and 1 base at J, with 13 bases between. The CDR3 DNA is TGTGCCAGCAGTGAGCCCTTTTTGGGGTCCTACAATGAGCAGTTCTTC. This encodes CASSEPFLGSYNEQFF.